This entry lists 27 T cell receptor beta chains sequenced from one sample in a study of T cell responses to AZD1222 COVID-19 vaccine. Assay used: immunoSEQ multiplex PCR; TCRdb lists only in-frame clones, some missing. The data contain about 270,000 clones, 90% to 95% of them seen just once; the ten biggest clones take up 0.55%. Sample: peripheral blood, taken 28 days after the second AZD1222 dose. These receptors were collected from an adult who received the AZD1222 COVID-19 vaccine.

As for this clone: This sample also contains other DNA sequences that code for the same CDR3. This chain's CDR3 is CASSPPSSYEQYF. The CDR3 nucleotides read TGTGCCAGCTCACCACCGAGCTCCTACGAGCAGTACTTC. The rearrangement joins TRBV18 to TRBJ2-7; D call uncertain. Trimming pared 0 bases from V and 0 bases from J, leaving 3 bases between. Germline loops: CDR1 KGHSH, CDR2 LQKENI. The CDR3 has 13 amino acids.

This clone showed up just a few times. The chain combines TRBV4-2 with TRBJ2-2; TRBD2 matches at 10 bases. This CDR3 is built from 16 residues. Germline lookup yields CDR1 LGHNA and CDR2 YNFKEQ. With V trimmed by 2 bases and J by 2 bases, 2 bases remained unmatched. CDR3: CASSQPSGGNTGELFF. For the CDR3, the DNA is TGTGCCAGCAGCCAACCTAGCGGGGGTAACACCGGGGAGCTGTTTTTT.

J is TRBJ2-7 and V is TRBV28; no clear D gene. Trimming pared 10 bases from V and 3 bases from J, leaving 13 bases between. This CDR3 spans 12 amino acids. CDR1 is MDHEN and CDR2 is SYDVKM in the germline V gene. The CDR3 DNA reads TGTGCCACCATAGGTGGGGTCTACGAGCAGTACTTC. Protein: CATIGGVYEQYF.

V and J are TRBV4-1 and TRBJ1-4; D gene ambiguous. Germline CDR1 is MGHRA and CDR2 is YSYEKL. The CDR3 loop spans 14 amino acids. V was cut by 4 bases and J by 8 bases, with 14 bases left in between. In nucleotides, the CDR3 is TGCGCCAGCAGCCCCTCCGGCCCAGGCGAAAAACTGTTTTTT. It specifies CASSPSGPGEKLFF.

This clone was observed a single time. The chain carries TRBV30 and TRBJ1-6, with 10 positions matching TRBD1. Germline V lookup: CDR1 GTSNPN, CDR2 SVGIG (reference sequence). V was clipped by 5 bases and J by 7 bases; unmatched bases: 2. This CDR3 has 13 residues. The CDR3 spells CAWWGQGNSPLHF. In nucleotides, the CDR3 is TGTGCCTGGTGGGGACAGGGGAATTCACCCCTCCACTTT.

This chain joins TRBV4-3 and TRBJ2-2, with 10 bases lining up with TRBD2. CDR1 is LGHNA and CDR2 is YSLEER in the germline V gene. There are 20 residues in the CDR3. After removal of 0 bases from V and 5 bases from J, the junction contained 15 bases not matched to a gene. The CDR3 reads CASSQEGASGSGEGTGELFF. The CDR3 coding sequence is TGCGCCAGCAGCCAAGAAGGGGCTAGCGGGAGCGGTGAAGGGACCGGGGAGCTGTTTTTT.

The chain combines TRBV5-1 with TRBJ2-7; TRBD1 aligns across 8 bases. There are 13 residues in the CDR3. Germline V lookup: CDR1 SGHRS, CDR2 YFSETQ. V gave up 1 base and J gave up 6 bases; unmatched junction bases: 3. The CDR3 region has the DNA TGCGCCAGCAGCTTGCCAGGGACAGGCGAGCAGTACTTC. It specifies CASSLPGTGEQYF.

J is TRBJ2-7 and V is TRBV4-3; possible D gene TRBD2, 6 bases. The CDR3 contains 17 residues. With 4 bases removed from V and 2 bases from J, the gap between germline ends came to 21 bases. The V gene's germline CDR1 is LGHNA and CDR2 YSLEER. CDR3 bases: TGCGCCAGCAGCCTAGGCAGCCCCACTAGCCGAACCTACGAGCAGTACTTC. As protein: CASSLGSPTSRTYEQYF.

This sequence joins TRBV5-4 and TRBJ2-5, with 7 bases identical to TRBD1. With V trimmed by 7 bases and J by 2 bases, 8 bases remained unmatched. The germline gives CDR1 SGHNT, CDR2 YYREEE (reference sequence). The CDR3 loop spans 14 amino acids. Here the CDR3 DNA reads TGTGCCAGCCGACCGAACAGGGGACAAGAGACCCAGTACTTC. The encoded protein is CASRPNRGQETQYF.

In its sample, this clone was seen once. The rearrangement joins TRBV9 to TRBJ1-1; no reliable D call. The CDR3 loop spans 13 amino acids. V was pared by 2 bases and J by 1 base, with 6 bases between. The germline V gene has CDR1 SGDLS and CDR2 YYNGEE. CDR3 DNA: TGTGCCAGCAGCGTTCGATGGAACACTGAAGCTTTCTTT. It encodes CASSVRWNTEAFF.

The chain employs TRBV20-1 and TRBJ2-7; D gene unclear. Germline V gene sequence: CDR1 DFQATT, CDR2 SNEGSKA (reference sequence). The CDR3 is 14 residues long. The ends were cut back, 3 bases at V and 2 bases at J, with 14 bases in the middle. The CDR3: CSASGGIPPYEQYF. In nucleotides, the CDR3 is TGCAGTGCTAGTGGTGGAATCCCGCCCTACGAGCAGTACTTC.

The V and J genes are TRBV9 and TRBJ2-5; D unclear. V lost 3 bases, J lost 5 bases, and 11 bases lay in between. The CDR3 is made up of 13 amino acids. Per germline, CDR1 SGDLS and CDR2 YYNGEE. The CDR3 sequence: CASSGRMGETQYF. The CDR3, as DNA: TGTGCCAGCAGCGGAAGAATGGGGGAGACCCAGTACTTC.

The chain carries TRBV20-1 and TRBJ2-1; maybe TRBD2 (5 bases). This CDR3 region has 15 residues. CDR1 DFQATT and CDR2 SNEGSKA come from the germline V gene (reference sequence). V lost 3 bases, J lost 0 bases, and 12 bases lay in between. CDR3 nucleotide sequence: TGCAGTGCTAGTGGACTCTTATCCTCCTACAATGAGCAGTTCTTC. This gives the protein CSASGLLSSYNEQFF.

The chain uses TRBV3-1 (or the pseudogene TRBV3-2) and TRBJ2-1; D is tentatively TRBD1 or TRBD2 (5 bases each). This CDR3 is built from 14 residues. CDR1 is LGHDT and CDR2 is YNNKEL in the germline V gene (reference sequence). V lost 6 bases and J 8 bases, leaving 17 bases between the germline ends. The CDR3 is CASSPRDPGDEQFF. CDR3 nucleotides: TGTGCCAGCAGTCCCCGGGACCCCGGGGATGAGCAGTTCTTC.

The gene calls are TRBV18 and TRBJ1-5; D uncertain. Deletions cut 6 bases from V and 7 bases from J, with 16 bases between. This CDR3 is built from 14 residues. The germline gives CDR1 KGHSH, CDR2 LQKENI. CDR3 sequence (DNA): TGTGCCAGCTCCCCCGGCGGGGATCGGCAGCCCCAGCATTTT. This gives the protein CASSPGGDRQPQHF. Complete variable domain (other parts from reference TRBV18 and TRBJ1-5): NAGVMQNPRHLVRRRGQEARLRCSPMKGHSHVYWYRQLPEEGLKFMVYLQKENIIDESGMPKERFSAEFPKEGPSILRIQQVVRGDSAAYFCASSPGGDRQPQHFGDGTRLSIL.

The chain couples TRBV5-1 to TRBJ2-1, with a weak D call TRBD2 (7 bases). Trimming pared 0 bases from V and 6 bases from J, leaving 16 bases between. The CDR3 runs to 16 residues. Germline V gene sequence: CDR1 SGHRS, CDR2 YFSETQ. The CDR3 here is CASSLASGGLSNEQFF. CDR3 DNA sequence: TGCGCCAGCAGCTTGGCATCGGGGGGCCTAAGCAATGAGCAGTTCTTC.

This chain joins TRBV11-2 and TRBJ1-4; D may be TRBD1 (6 bases). Germline V CDR1 and CDR2: SGHAT, FQNNGV. The CDR3 is 16 residues long. The germline V and J ends were trimmed by 3 bases and 7 bases, with 18 bases remaining between them. CDR3 nucleotide sequence: TGTGCCAGCAGCTTGGGTGGCGGGGGGCTTGTTGAAAAACTGTTTTTT. Its translation: CASSLGGGGLVEKLFF.

CDR3 loop: CASSSIPTSGAQETQYF. CDR3 sequence (DNA): TGTGCCAGCAGCTCGATACCGACTAGCGGGGCCCAAGAGACCCAGTACTTC. J is TRBJ2-5 and V is TRBV5-6; 11 bases align to TRBD2. The CDR3 covers 17 residues. Trimming cost V 3 bases and J 1 base; bases outside gene matches: 8. Germline assignment: CDR1 SGHDT and CDR2 YYEEEE.

The CDR3 DNA reads TGCGCCAGCAGCTTGGGGGGGGACGCTACCTCCTACGAGCAGTACTTC. The encoded protein is CASSLGGDATSYEQYF. The chain carries TRBV5-1 and TRBJ2-7; weak D call: TRBD2 (6 bases). The length of the CDR3 is 16 residues. The V and J ends lost 0 bases and 0 bases respectively, with 13 bases between them. Looked up from germline, CDR1 is SGHRS and CDR2 is YFSETQ.

The genes are TRBV19 and TRBJ2-2; D is unclear. The CDR3 is made up of 13 amino acids. Germline assignment: CDR1 LNHDA and CDR2 SQIVND (reference sequence). With 5 bases removed from V and 10 bases from J, the gap between germline ends came to 14 bases. The CDR3: CASSSIGGAELFF. For the CDR3, the DNA is TGTGCCAGTAGTTCTATCGGTGGCGCGGAGCTGTTTTTT.

The V gene is TRBV9, the J gene TRBJ1-2; unclear D gene. This CDR3 contains 13 residues. Germline CDR1 reads SGDLS; CDR2 reads YYNGEE. V was clipped by 0 bases and J by 4 bases, with 7 bases between them. The CDR3: CASSVGVSYGYTF. The DNA for the CDR3 is TGTGCCAGCAGCGTAGGGGTTTCCTATGGCTACACCTTC.

The chain recombines TRBV14 with TRBJ2-3; the match to TRBD2 covers 15 bases. Germline lookup yields CDR1 SGHDN and CDR2 FVKESK. Trimming removed 4 bases from V and 5 bases from J; junction bases left unmatched: 4. This CDR3 has 16 residues. In DNA, the CDR3 is TGTGCCAGCAGCCTCGGACTAGCGGGGGGGCTAGATACGCAGTATTTT. Protein sequence: CASSLGLAGGLDTQYF.

The chain has TRBV5-1 and TRBJ2-7; perhaps TRBD1 as D (6 bases). Germline V gives CDR1 SGHRS, CDR2 YFSETQ. V dropped 4 bases and J dropped 0 bases, with 11 bases sitting between them. This CDR3 has 14 residues. The CDR3 sequence is CASSLDRNSYEQYF. CDR3 nucleotides: TGCGCCAGCAGCCTAGACAGGAACTCCTACGAGCAGTACTTC.

This rearrangement joins TRBV5-6 to TRBJ2-7; D may match TRBD1 or TRBD2 (5 bases each). V was clipped by 1 base and J by 5 bases, with 13 bases between them. CDR1 SGHDT and CDR2 YYEEEE come from the germline V gene. The CDR3 length is 14 residues. In DNA, the CDR3 is TGTGCCAGCAGCTTGCTTCCGGGGCTCCACGAGCAGTACTTC. The encoded protein is CASSLLPGLHEQYF.

This clone was detected only once. The CDR3 DNA follows: TGTGCCAGCAGCTTAAGCAGGGGTAGCGATTCACCCCTCCACTTT. As protein: CASSLSRGSDSPLHF. V gene TRBV5-4 combines with J gene TRBJ1-6; maybe TRBD1 (6 bases). CDR1 is SGHNT and CDR2 is YYREEE in the germline V gene (reference sequence). This CDR3 spans 15 amino acids. The V end was cut by 2 bases, the J end by 8 bases, with 14 bases between.

Remarks on this clone: At one end the junction does not follow the germline gene, possibly because of a read error. The rearrangement joins TRBV5-6 to TRBJ1-3; unclear D gene. The CDR3 consists of 17 residues. Germline CDR1 reads SGHDT; CDR2 reads YYEEEE. The CDR3: CASSLERYLGSGNTIYF. For the CDR3, the DNA is TGTGCCAGCAGTTTGGAGCGGTATTTGGGATCTGGAAACACCATATATTTT.

The chain has TRBV5-4 and TRBJ2-7; 7 bases align to TRBD1. The CDR3 is 14 amino acids. After removal of 4 bases from V and 0 bases from J, the junction contained 4 bases not matched to a gene. Germline V gene sequence: CDR1 SGHNT, CDR2 YYREEE (reference sequence). The DNA for the CDR3 is TGTGCCAGCAGCGTGACAGGGACCTCCTACGAGCAGTACTTC. It specifies CASSVTGTSYEQYF.